These 21 T cell receptor beta chains originate from one sample sequenced in a study of cytomegalovirus exposure and HLA in healthy donors. A multiplex PCR was run with 60 Vbeta primers and 13 Jbeta primers. Method: immunoSEQ multiplex PCR; TCRdb's copy keeps in-frame clones and lacks some. This sample yields around 150,000 clones, of which roughly a tenth are seen a single time; 1.5% to 2% belongs to the top ten. Sequences were obtained from PBMCs. These receptors were taken from a male donor in good health and CMV-seronegative.

The V and J genes are TRBV27 and TRBJ2-1; 8 positions match TRBD1. V shed 6 bases, J shed 10 bases, and the junction held 8 bases outside the gene matches. Germline assignment: CDR1 MNHEY and CDR2 SMNVEV (reference sequence). This CDR3 has 13 residues. CDR3: CASSPDRVGEQFF. The CDR3 nucleotides are TGTGCCAGCAGCCCGGACAGGGTTGGGGAGCAGTTCTTC.

In its sample, this clone was seen a few times. This sequence joins TRBV18 and TRBJ1-3; D unclear. The V and J ends lost 6 bases and 4 bases respectively, with 13 bases between them. CDR3 length: 14 amino acids. CDR1 KGHSH and CDR2 LQKENI come from the germline V gene. The CDR3 sequence is CASSPGSWGNTIYF. The CDR3 nucleotides are TGTGCCAGCTCCCCCGGGTCGTGGGGAAACACCATATATTTT.

This clone was picked up a small number of times. This chain connects TRBV19 to TRBJ1-5; 7 bases match TRBD1. Looked up from germline, CDR1 is LNHDA and CDR2 is SQIVND (reference sequence). The V segment lost 5 bases and the J segment 2 bases; nucleotides outside the gene matches: 9. This CDR3 contains 16 residues. The CDR3 DNA sequence: TGTGCCAGTAGTGTCAACGGACAGGTTCGCAATCAGCCCCAGCATTTT. Residues: CASSVNGQVRNQPQHF.

The CDR3 protein is CASSIKQGNEAFF. CDR3 nucleotides: TGTGCCAGTAGTATCAAACAGGGGAATGAAGCTTTCTTT. The chain links TRBV19 to TRBJ1-1, with 7 bases lining up with TRBD1. With 3 bases clipped from V and 7 bases from J, the junction kept 5 bases outside the gene matches. Germline V CDR1 and CDR2: LNHDA, SQIVND (reference sequence). CDR3 size: 13 residues.

This clone was observed a few times. The genes are TRBV5-1 and TRBJ1-2, with TRBD1 matching over 12 bases. The CDR3 covers 19 residues. V gave up 2 bases and J gave up 2 bases; unmatched junction bases: 13. CDR1 and CDR2 from the germline V gene are SGHRS and YFSETQ. CDR3 region: CASSFPSGTGGVENYGYTF. The DNA of the CDR3 is TGCGCCAGCAGCTTTCCTTCCGGGACAGGGGGCGTTGAAAACTATGGCTACACCTTC.

This clone was counted only a few times. The chain links TRBV5-4 to TRBJ2-7; TRBD1 agrees at 11 bases. Germline assignment: CDR1 SGHNT and CDR2 YYREEE (reference sequence). With 4 bases clipped from V and 2 bases from J, the junction kept 5 bases outside the gene matches. This CDR3 is 15 amino acids long. This CDR3 reads CASSLPGQGAYEQYF. CDR3 bases: TGTGCCAGCAGCCTTCCGGGACAGGGGGCCTACGAGCAGTACTTC.

This clone was counted between two and nine times. V is TRBV30 and J is TRBJ2-7; 11 bases agree with TRBD1. Trimming at V came to 4 bases and at J to 4 bases, leaving 3 bases not matched to a gene. CDR1 is GTSNPN and CDR2 is SVGIG in the germline V gene (reference sequence). The CDR3 has 13 residues. CDR3 sequence (DNA): TGTGCCTGGACCGGGACAGGGGGTTACGAGCAGTACTTC. Amino acid sequence: CAWTGTGGYEQYF.

This clone turned up a few times. The chain uses TRBV4-1 and TRBJ2-7; perhaps TRBD2 as D (6 bases). Germline assignment: CDR1 MGHRA and CDR2 YSYEKL. V lost 1 base to trimming and J lost 2 bases, with 12 bases between them. The CDR3 is 15 residues long. DNA of the CDR3: TGCGCCAGCAGCCAAGTCGGGGGACGGACCTACGAGCAGTACTTC. Protein: CASSQVGGRTYEQYF.

A few counts support this clone. The rearrangement joins TRBV4-1 to TRBJ2-7, with TRBD1 as a possible D gene (5 bases). V was trimmed by 0 bases and J by 0 bases, leaving 12 bases between them. In germline, CDR1 is MGHRA, CDR2 YSYEKL. This CDR3 region has 16 residues. The chain's CDR3 is CASSQEAQGLSYEQYF. The DNA of the CDR3 is TGCGCCAGCAGCCAAGAAGCCCAGGGCCTCTCCTACGAGCAGTACTTC.

This clone was detected only a few times. The genes are TRBV19 and TRBJ2-2; 11 bases fit TRBD1. The CDR3 loop spans 15 amino acids. CDR1 is LNHDA, CDR2 SQIVND, per germline (reference sequence). V lost 4 bases and J lost 5; bases outside the gene matches: 3. The CDR3 protein is CASSTGTGGTGELFF. As DNA, the CDR3 is TGTGCCAGTAGTACCGGGACAGGGGGGACCGGGGAGCTGTTTTTT.

This clone has only a few counts. The chain has TRBV27 and TRBJ2-2; D perhaps matches TRBD2 (6 bases). This CDR3 is 14 amino acids long. Germline CDR1 MNHEY, CDR2 SMNVEV (reference sequence). Trimming pared 2 bases from V and 6 bases from J, leaving 10 bases between. This CDR3 reads CASSLIRGSGELFF. DNA of the CDR3: TGTGCCAGCAGTTTAATTCGGGGGTCCGGGGAGCTGTTTTTT.

The genes are TRBV7-8 and TRBJ2-3, with 10 bases aligning to TRBD2. V lost 2 bases and J lost 2; bases outside the gene matches: 10. This CDR3 contains 18 residues. Germline V gene sequence: CDR1 SGHVS, CDR2 FQNEAQ. The CDR3 DNA reads as TGTGCCAGCAGCTTAAGGTTGCTAGCGGGGGAGAACACAGATACGCAGTATTTT. Translation gives CASSLRLLAGENTDTQYF. Looking up the rest from reference TRBV7-8 and TRBJ2-3 gives the full variable domain: GAGVSQSPRYKVAKRGQDVALRCDPISGHVSLFWYQQALGQGPEFLTYFQNEAQLDKSGLPSDRFFAERPEGSVSTLKIQRTQQEDSAVYLCASSLRLLAGENTDTQYFGPGTRLTVL.

The chain uses TRBV9 and TRBJ2-3; 7 nucleotides agree with TRBD1. Per the germline V gene, CDR1 is SGDLS and CDR2 is YYNGEE. V lost 2 bases, J lost 1 base, and 4 bases stayed unmatched. This CDR3 contains 15 residues. CDR3 loop: CASSVGTAGTDTQYF. Written as DNA, the CDR3 is TGTGCCAGCAGCGTTGGGACAGCCGGCACAGATACGCAGTATTTT.

CDR3 DNA: TGTGCCAGCAGCGGCGACAGATTGAACACTGAAGCTTTCTTT. Protein: CASSGDRLNTEAFF. V usage is TRBV9 and J usage is TRBJ1-1; a possible D gene is TRBD1 (5 bases). The CDR3 has 14 amino acids. Trimming left V 3 bases short and J 0 bases short, with 9 bases between. Germline V CDR1 and CDR2: SGDLS, YYNGEE.

This rearrangement joins TRBV6-1 to TRBJ2-7; D perhaps matches TRBD2 (6 bases). The CDR3 runs to 11 residues. The ends were cut back, 9 bases at V and 3 bases at J, with 9 bases in the middle. The germline gives CDR1 MNHNS, CDR2 SASEGT. In nucleotides, the CDR3 is TGTGCCAGTCGGGGGATCTACGAGCAGTACTTC. Translating gives CASRGIYEQYF.

As regards this clone: The germline gene is not matched at one end of the junction; a read error may be the cause. This CDR3 is also generated by other DNA sequences in the sample. The chain carries TRBV5-1 and TRBJ2-4, with TRBD2 matching 10 bases. CDR3 length: 16 amino acids. Germline CDR1 and CDR2: SGHRS and YFSETQ. The CDR3 bases are TGTGCCAGCAGCCTCGGGACTAGCGACCCCAAAAACATTCAGTACTTC. Translation: CASSLGTSDPKNIQYF.

There are a few counts of this clone. The rearrangement uses TRBV4-2 and TRBJ2-1; TRBD2 might be the D (7 bases). The CDR3 spans 14 residues. V was clipped by 2 bases and J by 3 bases, with 8 bases between them. Looked up from germline, CDR1 is LGHNA and CDR2 is YNFKEQ. In nucleotides, the CDR3 is TGTGCCAGCAGCCAAAGGGGGGGCTACAATGAGCAGTTCTTC. The encoded protein is CASSQRGGYNEQFF.

This clone has more than one count but fewer than ten. The V and J genes are TRBV10-2 and TRBJ2-1; weak D call: TRBD2 (5 bases). This CDR3 contains 15 residues. The germline V gene has CDR1 WSHSY and CDR2 SAAADI. Between the trimmed V and J ends, which lost 3 bases and 0 bases, there was a span of 9 bases. CDR3 sequence reads: CASSERRTSYNEQFF. The CDR3 DNA follows: TGCGCCAGCAGTGAAAGGAGGACCTCCTACAATGAGCAGTTCTTC.

This clone was observed a handful of times. The V gene is TRBV18, the J gene TRBJ1-1; TRBD1 might be the D (5 bases). Germline values: CDR1 KGHSH, CDR2 LQKENI. The CDR3 totals 14 residues. Trimming left V 1 base short and J 1 base short, with 7 bases between. The CDR3 here is CASSPLGGNTEAFF. The CDR3 DNA reads TGTGCCAGCTCACCACTGGGGGGGAACACTGAAGCTTTCTTT. The whole variable domain, filled in from reference TRBV18 and TRBJ1-1, reads NAGVMQNPRHLVRRRGQEARLRCSPMKGHSHVYWYRQLPEEGLKFMVYLQKENIIDESGMPKERFSAEFPKEGPSILRIQQVVRGDSAAYFCASSPLGGNTEAFFGQGTRLTVV.

This clone was counted only a few times. This chain uses TRBV28 with TRBJ2-1; D is possibly TRBD2 (6 bases). The CDR3 is made up of 18 amino acids. Per germline, CDR1 MDHEN and CDR2 SYDVKM. V lost 5 bases and J 3 bases, leaving 23 bases between the germline ends. CDR3 coding DNA: TGTGCCAGCAGTACACGACTCCAGCGGGTCCTTTTCTACAATGAGCAGTTCTTC. It encodes CASSTRLQRVLFYNEQFF.

This clone was found a few times. V usage is TRBV30 and J usage is TRBJ2-7; 9 positions agree with TRBD1. With V trimmed by 3 bases and J by 5 bases, 11 bases remained unmatched. Germline CDR1 and CDR2: GTSNPN and SVGIG (reference sequence). The CDR3 has 15 residues. Written as DNA, the CDR3 is TGTGCCTGGAGCACACCGGGACAGGGAAGCCACGAGCAGTACTTC. It specifies CAWSTPGQGSHEQYF.